This T cell receptor beta chain emerged from a study of cytomegalovirus exposure and HLA in healthy donors. Study summary: Tens of millions of unique TCRs, all from HLA-typed donors, were included in an early release of the data. Study-level points and caveats: A missense DCLRE1C variant was associated with V- and J-gene trimming of TCR beta chains in a later analysis, and an independent cohort replicated the association. Cytomegalovirus-associated status was assigned to roughly 160 TCR beta chains. Near-uniform donor sequencing depth was presumed by presence/absence analyses.

The CDR3 sequence is 13 residues long. V lost 7 bases, J lost 7 bases, and 15 bases lay in between. Germline-derived CDR1 and CDR2 are SGHRS and YFSETQ. A note on this clone: The antigen is undetermined.

In the PCR, 60 Vbeta and 13 Jbeta primers were used. TCRdb's copy holds only in-frame clones and misses some; the assay was immunoSEQ multiplex PCR. The data hold some 150,000 clones, with approximately 80% observed a single time. The chain is built from TRBV5-1 and TRBJ2-4, with a possible D match to TRBD2 (6 bases). What was sequenced was PBMCs. The sequence came from a woman aged 45-65 years in good health and CMV-seronegative. The CDR3 DNA sequence: TGCGCCAGCGGCGAGGAGGGATGGAACATTCAGTACTTC. Translation gives CASGEEGWNIQYF.